The present T cell receptor beta chain was sequenced within a study of vaccination and CD4 T cells after COVID-19. Study-level information: Post-COVID sampling occurred a median about 100 days after diagnosis (range 35 to 161). In culture, cells were exposed to overlapping spike peptides from SARS-CoV-2, HCoV-NL63, HCoV-OC43 and HCoV-229E. Control cultures were given a CEFX pool, an HIV-1 Nef pool, or no peptide.

Whole-study findings and limits: The median count of SARS-CoV-2-reactive clonotypes rose from about 22 to 38, not significantly.

The treatment denotes: approximately 10-day PBMC culture with coronavirus spike peptide pools or control peptides (ViraFEST assay). The study sequenced cultured CD4+ T cell DNA using the Oncomine TCR Beta short-read assay. Using its own MiXCR run on the PCR reads, TCRdb lists one record per CDR3 protein. This table has some 21,000 distinct CDR3 sequences, approximately 40% appearing once. Details on this clonotype: The target antigen is unknown.

The material sequenced was CD4+ T cells from blood, cultured in vitro, taken before SARS-CoV-2 vaccination. The receptor was isolated from a human donor who had recovered from COVID-19.

CDR3 coding DNA: TGTGCCAGCAGCTGGTCAAAGGCCGGTCAGCCCCAGCATTTT. This gives the protein CASSWSKAGQPQHF. This chain links TRBV11-3 with TRBJ1-5; D unresolved. Deletions cut 4 bases from V and 6 bases from J, with 13 bases between. The CDR3 sequence is 14 residues long. Germline V gene sequence: CDR1 SGHNT, CDR2 YENEEA.